This T cell receptor (beta chain) derives from a study of cytotoxic CD8 clonotypes in ibrutinib-treated CLL. Study context: Of the patients, around 12 were relapsed/refractory, 15 treatment-naive and fewer than 18 IGHV unmutated. Study observations and caveats: Once treatment began, public clonotypes, which were uncommon, contracted or stayed stable.

CDR3 length: 12 residues. V shed 5 bases, J shed 12 bases, and the junction held 3 bases outside the gene matches. CDR1 is SGHTA, CDR2 FQGNSA, per germline. Deep sequencing aimed at 1 in 200,000 to 1 in 1 million T cells' resolution. The repertoire was sequenced with immunoSEQ multiplex PCR; TCRdb's copy has only in-frame clones and lacks some. The table has about 140,000 clones, 60% to 80% seen once. Turning to this clone: The antigen is undetermined.

Sequencing was performed on PBMCs, taken after 12 months of ibrutinib treatment. J is TRBJ2-1 and V is TRBV7-2; 11 nucleotides agree with TRBD2. This clonotype was obtained from a human donor with chronic lymphocytic leukemia. CDR3 DNA sequence: TGTGCCAGCAGCCAGGGACTAGCGGTGCAGTTCTTC. Its protein is CASSQGLAVQFF.